The 9 T cell receptor beta chains in this list originate from one sample, sequenced in a study of T-cell memory formation after mild COVID-19. TCRdb re-analysed the 5' RACE reads in MiXCR, keeping a single row per CDR3 protein. The sample consists of hundreds of thousands of distinct CDR3 sequences, roughly 8.2% of them appearing once. Sequencing input: PBMCs or a T cell subset sorted from them (not recorded which). The source is a man between 18 and 29 years old who had mild COVID-19 (a few samples of this study predate the infection). Cell type and time point are not known.

This clonotype was detected many times. In DNA form, the CDR3 reads TGCAGTGCTAGAGTCTTAGCAGCGTACCAAGAGACCCAGTACTTC. It specifies CSARVLAAYQETQYF. The genes are TRBV20-1 and TRBJ2-5; D call uncertain. Germline V gene data show CDR1 as DFQATT and CDR2 as SNEGSKA (reference sequence). The germline V and J ends were trimmed by 1 base and 0 bases, with 12 bases remaining between them. This CDR3 is 15 amino acids long.

This clonotype was seen repeatedly, ten times or more. The chain joins TRBV7-2 to TRBJ2-5; weak D call: TRBD2 (6 bases). The V and J ends lost 4 bases and 1 base respectively, with 7 bases between them. The CDR3 has 13 amino acids. CDR1 and CDR2 (germline): SGHTA, FQGNSA. The CDR3 here is CASSSTSQETQYF. CDR3 DNA: TGTGCCAGCAGCTCGACTAGCCAAGAGACCCAGTACTTC.

This clonotype was picked up a small number of times. The J gene is TRBJ2-3, the V gene TRBV14, with D possibly being TRBD2 (6 bases). V was trimmed by 1 base and J by 3 bases, leaving 17 bases between them. Germline CDR1 reads SGHDN; CDR2 reads FVKESK. This CDR3 comprises 17 residues. In DNA, the CDR3 is TGTGCCAGCAGCCAAGGATCGGGGACGGGAGTTACAGATACGCAGTATTTT. Encoded protein: CASSQGSGTGVTDTQYF.

This sequence joins TRBV11-2 and TRBJ2-7; a weak D match, TRBD2 (6 bases). V was shortened by 7 bases and J by 7 bases, with 20 bases between the two germline ends. This CDR3 comprises 14 residues. Germline loops: CDR1 SGHAT, CDR2 FQNNGV. In nucleotides, the CDR3 is TGTGCCAGCAACCCTTGGGGGACTGTGGTAGAGCAGTACGTC. Amino acid sequence: CASNPWGTVVEQYV.

The chain is built from TRBV7-9 and TRBJ1-5, with D perhaps TRBD1 (5 bases). Germline V lookup: CDR1 SEHNR, CDR2 FQNEAQ (reference sequence). This CDR3 is built from 16 residues. The ends were cut back, 1 base at V and 4 bases at J, with 14 bases in the middle. CDR3 bases: TGTGCCAGCAGCTTAGAATCGGACATCCGAAATCAGCCCCAGCATTTT. Translation: CASSLESDIRNQPQHF.

The chain couples TRBV6-6 to TRBJ2-1; a possible D gene is TRBD2 (6 bases). The CDR3 has 12 amino acids. Trimming took off 10 bases at V and 9 bases at J, with 16 bases between the two ends. Germline CDR1 and CDR2: MNHNY and SVGAGI (reference sequence). The CDR3 reads CATRVGGGEQFF. The CDR3 DNA sequence: TGTGCCACCAGGGTGGGGGGAGGTGAGCAGTTCTTC.

The chain has TRBV2 and TRBJ2-5; D not certain. CDR1 and CDR2 from the germline V gene are SNHLY and FYNNEI. The CDR3 is 15 residues long. V lost 3 bases and J 0 bases, leaving 11 bases between the germline ends. The CDR3 is CASSESPTYQETQYF. In nucleotides, the CDR3 is TGTGCCAGCAGTGAGTCCCCCACGTACCAAGAGACCCAGTACTTC.

The chain links TRBV7-3 to TRBJ2-1; TRBD2 agrees at 10 bases. CDR1 is SGHTA and CDR2 is FQGTGA in the germline V gene. The CDR3 spans 16 residues. V shed 2 bases and J 7 bases; nucleotides not matched to a gene: 8. The CDR3 protein is CASSLVSGGALNEQFF. CDR3 nucleotides: TGTGCCAGCAGCTTAGTCAGCGGGGGGGCATTAAATGAGCAGTTCTTC.

This clonotype came up many times. The V call is TRBV4-2, the J call TRBJ2-7; D possibly corresponds to TRBD2 (6 bases). V lost 4 bases and J 2 bases, leaving 15 bases between the germline ends. Germline V gene lookup returns CDR1 LGHNA and CDR2 YNFKEQ. The CDR3 has 15 residues. CDR3 loop: CASSPGTGDPYEQYF. The CDR3 nucleotides are TGTGCCAGCAGCCCCGGGACTGGGGACCCCTACGAGCAGTACTTC.